The 5 T cell receptor beta chains listed next were all sequenced from one sample in a study of blood T cell repertoires in COVID-19. The repertoire was sequenced with immunoSEQ multiplex PCR; TCRdb's copy has only in-frame clones and lacks some. The table has 25,000 to 35,000 clones, about 85% seen once; the top ten hold roughly a quarter. Specimen: peripheral blood. The receptors stem from a human donor in a cohort sampled during active COVID-19.

This sequence joins TRBV7-9 and TRBJ1-1; 8 bases align to TRBD1. CDR1 and CDR2 from the germline V gene are SEHNR and FQNEAQ (reference sequence). Trimming removed 0 bases from V and 7 bases from J; junction bases left unmatched: 1. The CDR3 loop spans 13 amino acids. CDR3 nucleotide sequence: TGTGCCAGCAGCTTAGCAGGACAGGGTGAAGCTTTCTTT. Its protein product is CASSLAGQGEAFF.

V and J are TRBV5-1 and TRBJ2-3; D is undetermined. CDR1 and CDR2 from the germline V gene are SGHRS and YFSETQ. V lost 1 base and J 6 bases, leaving 15 bases between the germline ends. The CDR3 totals 15 residues. CDR3: CASSLQSRFVDTQYF. DNA of the CDR3: TGCGCCAGCAGCTTGCAATCTCGGTTTGTGGATACGCAGTATTTT.

The rearrangement joins TRBV15 to TRBJ1-5; maybe TRBD1 (5 bases). V was cut by 4 bases and J by 0 bases, with 10 bases left in between. CDR3 length: 15 residues. Germline CDR1 and CDR2: LNHNV and YYDKDF (reference sequence). DNA for the CDR3: TGTGCCACCAGCAAAGACAGATTTAGCAATCAGCCCCAGCATTTT. It yields the protein CATSKDRFSNQPQHF.

The chain joins TRBV11-1 to TRBJ2-7; weak D call: TRBD1 (6 bases). V was trimmed by 5 bases and J by 2 bases, leaving 10 bases between them. The CDR3 is 13 residues long. From germline, CDR1 is SGHAT and CDR2 FQDESV (reference sequence). The CDR3 reads CASSLDRTYEQYF. The CDR3 DNA follows: TGTGCCAGCAGCCTGGACAGAACCTACGAGCAGTACTTC.

The J gene is TRBJ2-7, the V gene TRBV19; possible D gene TRBD1, 5 bases. CDR3 size: 14 residues. Germline CDR1 reads LNHDA; CDR2 reads SQIVND (reference sequence). Trimming took 5 bases from V and 6 from J, leaving 17 bases between them. The CDR3, as DNA: TGTGCCAGTAGTCATTTTTCAGGGTCAGTCGAGCAGTACTTC. As protein: CASSHFSGSVEQYF.